This passage covers 25 T cell receptor beta chains from one sample sequenced in a study of T cells after yellow fever vaccination. TCRdb independently ran MiXCR on the 5' RACE reads; one entry per CDR3 protein. In the table there are around 250,000 distinct CDR3 sequences, roughly 7.2% of which are singletons. The sample in question was CD4+ T cells sorted from PBMCs, obtained 15 days after the yellow fever booster vaccination. These TCRs come from a man aged 25-45 years who received the YFV17D yellow fever vaccine.

This clonotype has a count of ten or more. The rearrangement uses TRBV29-1 and TRBJ1-1, with 10 bases matching TRBD1. The junction had 5 bases not matched to a gene; V was cut back by 6 bases and J by 4 bases. In germline, CDR1 is SQVTM, CDR2 ANQGSEA. The CDR3 is made up of 13 amino acids. The DNA for the CDR3 is TGCAGCGTGACGGGACAGGGGTTCACTGAAGCTTTCTTT. Protein: CSVTGQGFTEAFF. Filled out from reference TRBV29-1 and TRBJ1-1, the complete variable domain reads SAVISQKPSRDICQRGTSLTIQCQVDSQVTMMFWYRQQPGQSLTLIATANQGSEATYESGFVIDKFPISRPNLTFSTLTVSNMSPEDSSIYLCSVTGQGFTEAFFGQGTRLTVV.

This clonotype was recorded at least ten times. The chain couples TRBV7-8 to TRBJ1-5, with a tentative D call TRBD1 (5 bases). Germline CDR1 reads SGHVS; CDR2 reads FQNEAQ. V shed 1 base and J shed 2 bases, with 6 bases lying between them. The CDR3 is made up of 14 amino acids. In nucleotides, the CDR3 is TGTGCCAGCAGCTTAGGGGGGGGCAATCAGCCCCAGCATTTT. The encoded protein is CASSLGGGNQPQHF.

This clonotype was counted at least ten times. The V and J genes are TRBV20-1 and TRBJ2-3, with 8 bases lining up with TRBD2. The CDR3 is made up of 14 amino acids. Germline lookup yields CDR1 DFQATT and CDR2 SNEGSKA (reference sequence). The junction had 6 bases not matched to a gene; V was cut back by 5 bases and J by 2 bases. The DNA of the CDR3 is TGCAGTGCTTTCAGCGGGAGCTTCACAGATACGCAGTATTTT. This sequence encodes CSAFSGSFTDTQYF.

This clonotype was counted between two and nine times. The CDR3 region is CAPQIRDPLSNQPQHF. The CDR3 DNA reads as TGTGCCCCCCAAATCCGAGACCCCTTGAGCAATCAGCCCCAGCATTTT. The V and J genes are TRBV19 and TRBJ1-5; D is uncertain. Germline lookup yields CDR1 LNHDA and CDR2 SQIVND (reference sequence). Between the trimmed V and J ends, which lost 11 bases and 1 base, there was a span of 21 bases. CDR3 length: 16 residues.

This sequence joins TRBV4-1 and TRBJ2-5; D gene unclear. Germline CDR1 and CDR2: MGHRA and YSYEKL. The CDR3 sequence is 13 residues long. With 0 bases removed from V and 6 bases from J, the gap between germline ends came to 8 bases. This CDR3 is CASSQDLPQTQYF. As DNA, the CDR3 is TGCGCCAGCAGCCAAGATCTTCCTCAGACCCAGTACTTC.

This clonotype has more than one count but fewer than ten. This chain links TRBV7-2 with TRBJ2-5; 10 bases are a match to TRBD2. Losses at the gene ends were 4 bases for V and 1 base for J; bases not matched to a gene: 3. This CDR3 has 15 residues. Germline-derived CDR1 and CDR2 are SGHTA and FQGNSA. The CDR3 here is CASSSLAGPQETQYF. The CDR3 DNA follows: TGTGCCAGCAGCTCACTAGCGGGACCCCAAGAGACCCAGTACTTC.

A few counts support this clonotype. The V and J genes are TRBV5-1 and TRBJ2-5; the D is unclear. The CDR3 loop spans 14 amino acids. V was trimmed by 4 bases and J by 5 bases, leaving 15 bases between them. The germline gives CDR1 SGHRS, CDR2 YFSETQ. The CDR3 coding sequence is TGCGCCAGCAGCGTCAGTATGGGATTGGAGACCCAGTACTTC. Translating gives CASSVSMGLETQYF.

The V and J genes are TRBV12-3 or TRBV12-4 and TRBJ2-7, with D possibly being TRBD2 (6 bases). V was cut by 3 bases and J by 3 bases, with 18 bases left in between. The CDR3 contains 16 residues. The CDR3: CASSFQEGPNFYEQYF. In DNA form, the CDR3 reads TGTGCCAGCAGTTTCCAGGAGGGTCCTAATTTCTACGAGCAGTACTTC.

This chain links TRBV7-8 with TRBJ1-1; D gene unclear. Germline-derived CDR1 and CDR2 are SGHVS and FQNEAQ. This CDR3 comprises 14 residues. V gave up 5 bases and J gave up 1 base, with 11 bases separating them. CDR3 DNA sequence: TGTGCCAGCAGCCTGGCACACGCGAACACTGAAGCTTTCTTT. Its translation is CASSLAHANTEAFF.

This clonotype was recorded many times. V gene TRBV20-1 combines with J gene TRBJ2-7; 7 bases are shared with TRBD1. The junction had 7 bases not matched to a gene; V was cut back by 5 bases and J by 6 bases. CDR1 DFQATT and CDR2 SNEGSKA come from the germline V gene (reference sequence). This CDR3 comprises 12 residues. CDR3 sequence (DNA): TGCAGTGCTGGGGGACAGTCCCGCGAGCAGTACTTC. Translated: CSAGGQSREQYF.

This clonotype has ten or more counts. The chain recombines TRBV6-5 with TRBJ2-7; D call uncertain. V was pared by 5 bases and J by 1 base, with 12 bases between. The CDR3 totals 14 residues. Germline CDR1 is MNHEY and CDR2 is SVGAGI. The CDR3 here is CASSPSRRSYEQYF. In nucleotides, the CDR3 is TGTGCCAGCAGTCCTTCGAGGCGTTCCTACGAGCAGTACTTC.

This clonotype was seen a few times. The gene calls are TRBV5-1 and TRBJ2-1; TRBD2 agrees at 11 bases. The CDR3 length is 17 residues. Germline V gene sequence: CDR1 SGHRS, CDR2 YFSETQ. V lost 0 bases, J lost 9 bases, and 11 bases stayed unmatched. CDR3 residues: CASSLAKLAGASGEQFF. CDR3 nucleotides: TGCGCCAGCAGCTTGGCTAAACTAGCGGGAGCATCGGGTGAGCAGTTCTTC.

The chain joins TRBV4-3 to TRBJ2-1; D call uncertain. The CDR3 spans 13 residues. V lost 1 base, J lost 7 bases, and 8 bases lay in between. The germline gives CDR1 LGHNA, CDR2 YSLEER. The CDR3 protein is CASSQVGWNEQFF. CDR3 sequence (DNA): TGCGCCAGCAGCCAAGTTGGCTGGAATGAGCAGTTCTTC.

Only a few counts were recorded for this clonotype. The V and J genes are TRBV29-1 and TRBJ2-1, with a weak D call TRBD1 (5 bases). Per germline, CDR1 SQVTM and CDR2 ANQGSEA. The CDR3 is 12 residues long. V was clipped by 7 bases and J by 5 bases, with 12 bases between them. The CDR3 DNA is TGCAGCGCCAACAAGGACAACAATGAGCAGTTCTTC. Translation gives CSANKDNNEQFF.

This clonotype turned up a few times. V is TRBV4-3 and J is TRBJ2-3, with D perhaps TRBD1 or TRBD2 (6 bases each). The V end was cut by 1 base, the J end by 2 bases, with 25 bases between. The CDR3 runs 20 residues. Germline loops: CDR1 LGHNA, CDR2 YSLEER. The CDR3 sequence is CASSQGPLVRDKPSTDTQYF. The CDR3 DNA reads TGCGCCAGCAGCCAAGGCCCCCTCGTGCGGGACAAACCTTCCACAGATACGCAGTATTTT.

The V call is TRBV7-2, the J call TRBJ2-7, with D perhaps given as TRBD1 or TRBD2 (6 bases each). The germline V and J ends were trimmed by 3 bases and 6 bases, with 12 bases remaining between them. Looked up from germline, CDR1 is SGHTA and CDR2 is FQGNSA. The CDR3 sequence is 13 residues long. CDR3 DNA: TGTGCCAGCAGCTTCCGAGGGGGGCGCGAGCAGTACTTC. This sequence encodes CASSFRGGREQYF.

The chain combines TRBV29-1 with TRBJ2-3; D call uncertain. CDR3 length equals 13 residues. The V and J ends lost 3 bases and 2 bases respectively, with 9 bases between them. CDR1 and CDR2 (germline): SQVTM, ANQGSEA. The chain's CDR3 is CSVEASSTDTQYF. DNA for the CDR3: TGCAGCGTTGAGGCGTCATCCACAGATACGCAGTATTTT.

This rearrangement joins TRBV5-4 to TRBJ2-3; TRBD2 might be the D (5 bases). The germline gives CDR1 SGHNT, CDR2 YYREEE (reference sequence). The V and J ends lost 3 bases and 0 bases respectively, with 8 bases between them. This CDR3 has 14 residues. CDR3 DNA sequence: TGTGCCAGCAGCTACCCGGGAAGCACAGATACGCAGTATTTT. Protein product: CASSYPGSTDTQYF.

The V and J genes are TRBV7-2 and TRBJ2-4; D might be TRBD2 (5 bases). The CDR3 contains 14 residues. V lost 6 bases to trimming and J lost 0 bases, with 9 bases between them. Germline CDR1 is SGHTA and CDR2 is FQGNSA. This chain's CDR3 is CASREAVAKNIQYF. In nucleotides, the CDR3 is TGTGCCAGCAGGGAAGCGGTAGCCAAAAACATTCAGTACTTC.

The chain joins TRBV7-2 to TRBJ2-3; possibly TRBD2 for D (6 bases). The V end lost 0 bases, the J end lost 2 bases, and 12 bases lay between the germline ends. This CDR3 is built from 16 residues. From germline, CDR1 is SGHTA and CDR2 FQGNSA. CDR3 region: CASSLASAGNTDTQYF. CDR3 nucleotides: TGTGCCAGCAGCTTAGCTTCGGCGGGAAACACAGATACGCAGTATTTT.

The sample holds a few counts of this clonotype. J is TRBJ2-5 and V is TRBV7-9; 7 nucleotides agree with TRBD1. V lost 5 bases and J lost 7; bases outside the gene matches: 10. The CDR3 has 14 residues. The germline CDR1 and CDR2 sequences are SEHNR and FQNEAQ (reference sequence). The DNA for the CDR3 is TGTGCCAGCAGCAACTTAGGGGGCGCTGGGACCCAGTACTTC. This sequence encodes CASSNLGGAGTQYF.

The V and J genes are TRBV18 and TRBJ1-2, with D unclear. The CDR3 spans 14 residues. Germline CDR1 reads KGHSH; CDR2 reads LQKENI. Trimming took off 2 bases at V and 1 base at J, with 8 bases between the two ends. CDR3 sequence (DNA): TGTGCCAGCTCACCAACCACCGTTAACTATGGCTACACCTTC. It codes for CASSPTTVNYGYTF.

This clonotype was picked up many times. The chain is built from TRBV10-2 and TRBJ2-1; D call uncertain. Germline loops: CDR1 WSHSY, CDR2 SAAADI. With 3 bases removed from V and 6 bases from J, the gap between germline ends came to 3 bases. This CDR3 spans 11 amino acids. The CDR3 coding sequence is TGCGCCAGCAGTGATGTCAATGAGCAGTTCTTC. Translated: CASSDVNEQFF.

This clonotype came up many times. V gene TRBV27 combines with J gene TRBJ2-3; D call uncertain. The CDR3 covers 14 residues. Looked up from germline, CDR1 is MNHEY and CDR2 is SMNVEV (reference sequence). V lost 6 bases and J 3 bases, leaving 13 bases between the germline ends. In nucleotides, the CDR3 is TGTGCCAGCAGAGAGTTAGGGAAGACAGATACGCAGTATTTT. This gives the protein CASRELGKTDTQYF.

Here the CDR3 reads CASSPGQFNEKLFF. In DNA, the CDR3 is TGCGCCAGCAGCCCGGGACAGTTTAATGAAAAACTGTTTTTT. The rearrangement joins TRBV5-1 to TRBJ1-4; TRBD1 matches 7 bases. The germline gives CDR1 SGHRS, CDR2 YFSETQ. CDR3 length: 14 residues. Trimming took 4 bases from V and 4 from J; bases not matched to a gene: 4.